Listed below are T cell receptor beta chains from one sample, sequenced in a study of follicular helper T cells after annual influenza vaccination. Repertoires were generated with immunoSEQ multiplex PCR, while TCRdb's copy carries only in-frame clones and drops some. The profile shows about 2,100 clones, roughly 82% of them singletons. Here the sequenced sample was CXCR5+ CD38- circulating T follicular helper cells from blood, taken 7 days after influenza vaccination. The receptors originated from an adult who received the influenza vaccine. The CDR3 runs from the conserved cysteine through the conserved F or W. A D gene is named only where the DNA matches it firmly. Some rows mark clone size as missing; the rest say once, few, many or name a class of expanded clone.

clone_size d_call j_call v_call cdr3_nt cdr3_aa
. TRBD1 TRBJ1-1 TRBV5-6 TGTGCCAGCAGCTTGCCCAGGACAGGGATGAACACTGAAGCTTTCTTT CASSLPRTGMNTEAFF
. TRBD1 TRBJ2-5 TRBV7-2 TGTGCCAGCAGCTACGACAGGGGCCAAGAGACCCAGTACTTC CASSYDRGQETQYF
. . TRBJ2-1 TRBV30 TGTGCCTGGATTCCCACGGACAATGAGCAGTTCTTC CAWIPTDNEQFF
. TRBD1 TRBJ1-1 TRBV11-3 TGTGCCAGCAGCTCAGGACAGGGACTTCGTCAAGCTTTCTTT CASSSGQGLRQAFF
. TRBD2 TRBJ2-1 TRBV7-2 TGTGCCAGCAGCTCCCGGACTAGCGGGATGTCCTACAATGAGCAGTTCTTC CASSSRTSGMSYNEQFF
. . TRBJ2-7 TRBV29-1 TGCAGCGTTGGGGCGGACGGCTACGAGCAGTACTTC CSVGADGYEQYF
. . TRBJ2-1 TRBV14 TGTGCCAGCAGCCCCCCCCAGGGACCCCCGATTGAGCAGTTCTTC CASSPPQGPPIEQFF
. . TRBJ2-3 TRBV5-1 TGCGCCAGCAGCTTGTCAACGGATACGCAGTATTTT CASSLSTDTQYF
. . TRBJ2-5 TRBV7-6 TGTGCCAGCAGCGACCCGAGAGGGATGGAGACCCAGTACTTC CASSDPRGMETQYF
. . TRBJ2-3 TRBV19 TGTGCCAGTAGAAAGACAGACCCCCAAACGCAGTATTTT CASRKTDPQTQYF
few TRBD1 TRBJ1-3 TRBV6-6 TGTGCCAGCAGTGCGATGACAGGGGCTGGAAACACCATATATTTT CASSAMTGAGNTIYF
. . TRBJ2-1 TRBV5-4 TGTGCCAGCAGCTTGTTCGGTTCTGTGAGCTCCTACAATGAGCAGTTCTTC CASSLFGSVSSYNEQFF
once TRBD2 TRBJ2-2 TRBV28 TGTGCCAGCAAACCCAGACTAGCGGGAGGTGCCAGCACCGGGGAGCTGTTTTTT CASKPRLAGGASTGELFF
. . TRBJ1-1 TRBV11-2 TGTGCCAGCAGCTTACCGAGGCAACAGGGTGAAGCTTTCTTT CASSLPRQQGEAFF
once . TRBJ2-5 TRBV7-6 TGTGCCAGCAGACCCAACGCGGTGGAAGGGACCCAGTACTTC CASRPNAVEGTQYF
. . TRBJ1-3 TRBV6-5 TGTGCCAGCATTTGGGGGCATGGAAACACCATATATTTT CASIWGHGNTIYF
. . TRBJ2-2 TRBV7-2 TGTGCCAGCAGCTTAGGACTATACACCGGGGAGCTGTTTTTT CASSLGLYTGELFF
. . TRBJ2-2 TRBV15 TGTGCCACCAGCAGAGGCAGGGGTGATCGAACCGGGGAGCTGTTTTTT CATSRGRGDRTGELFF
. TRBD1 TRBJ2-4 TRBV29-1 TGCAGCGTTCGGCGGGCAGGGGGTGGCCCAATTCAGTACTTC CSVRRAGGGPIQYF
. . TRBJ2-1 TRBV7-7 TGTGCTAGCAGCTTAGCGCTAGCTGGTGAGCAGTTCTTC CASSLALAGEQFF
. . TRBJ2-5 TRBV7-3 TGTGCCAGCAGCTCCTTTCAGGGCTGGGGGACCCAGTACTTC CASSSFQGWGTQYF
. . TRBJ1-3 TRBV12-5 TGTGCTAGTGGTTTGATTGCCTTTCGCTCTGGAAACACCATATATTTT CASGLIAFRSGNTIYF
. . TRBJ1-1 TRBV6-1 TGTGCCAGCAGTGCGAACCGGAACACTGAAGCTTTCTTT CASSANRNTEAFF
. . TRBJ1-4 TRBV28 TGTGCCAGCAGTTTATCCGAGGAAGAAAAACTGTTTTTT CASSLSEEEKLFF
. . TRBJ1-1 TRBV10-2 TGCGCCAGCAGTGGAGCGAGTGGGAGGAGGAGCACTGAAGCTTTCTTT CASSGASGRRSTEAFF
. TRBD2 TRBJ2-3 TRBV7-2 TGTGCCAGCAGCTCCGAGGGACTAGTGAGCACAGATACGCAGTATTTT CASSSEGLVSTDTQYF
. . TRBJ1-2 TRBV28 TGTGCCAGCAGTCCCTCCCGGGACCCCCTGGGAGGCTACACCTTC CASSPSRDPLGGYTF
once . TRBJ2-1 TRBV6-1 TGTGCCAGCAGCTTGACTAGTTACAATGAGCAGTTCTTC CASSLTSYNEQFF
once TRBD1 TRBJ2-7 TRBV18 TGTGCCAGCTCACCATTTGGGGGACAGCTCCCCTACGAGCAGTACTTC CASSPFGGQLPYEQYF
. TRBD1 TRBJ2-1 TRBV4-1 TGCGCCAGCAGCCAAGATTGGGCAGGGGGCTACAATGAGCAGTTCTTC CASSQDWAGGYNEQFF
. TRBD2 TRBJ2-2 TRBV7-8 TGTGCCAGCAGCCCGTTCGGGGGGTTTAAGAGCACCGGGGAGCTGTTTTTT CASSPFGGFKSTGELFF
. TRBD1 TRBJ1-2 TRBV11-2 TGTGCCAGCAGCTTAAGCTATCAGGGGGACGGCTACACCTTC CASSLSYQGDGYTF
. . TRBJ2-1 TRBV29-1 TGCAGCGTTGAAGATAAGACTGTCGATGAGCAGTTCTTC CSVEDKTVDEQFF
. TRBD1 TRBJ2-2 TRBV19 TGTGCCAGTAAGACAGGGGAAGCGGGCACCGGGGAGCTGTTTTTT CASKTGEAGTGELFF
. . TRBJ2-3 TRBV18 TGTGCCAGCTCCCCTCGGGGCAGGGGCCCGGATACGCAGTATTTT CASSPRGRGPDTQYF
few . TRBJ2-2 TRBV6-1 TGTGCCAGCAGTGAACGTGCGGGCTGGAACACCGGGGAGCTGTTTTTT CASSERAGWNTGELFF
. . TRBJ2-3 TRBV19 TGTGCCAGTAACATAGGGGGGACAGATACGCAGTATTTT CASNIGGTDTQYF
. . TRBJ1-1 TRBV19 TGTGCCAGTAGTCCCCCGGCGAACACTGAAGCTTTCTTT CASSPPANTEAFF
. . TRBJ1-5 TRBV10-1 TGCGCCAGCAGGGGGTCTTGGGGACTGATCATGGATTTT CASRGSWGLIMDF
. . TRBJ1-2 TRBV19 TGTGCCAGTAGCGAGATCTATGGCTACACCTTC CASSEIYGYTF
once . TRBJ2-2 TRBV5-1 TGCGCCAGCAGCTTGGACGGGGACACCGGGGAGCTGTTTTTT CASSLDGDTGELFF
. . TRBJ2-5 TRBV5-1 TGCGCCAGCAGCTTGGCGACGCGGGGAGAAGAAGAGACCCAGTACTTC CASSLATRGEEETQYF
. . TRBJ1-2 TRBV13 TGTGCGAGCGGGGCCACTAACTATGGCTACACCTTC CASGATNYGYTF
. . TRBJ2-1 TRBV2 TGTGCCAGCAATAGGGACTCGAGCTACAATGAGCAGTTCTTC CASNRDSSYNEQFF
. . TRBJ1-1 TRBV2 TGTGCCAGCAGGAGTCATTGGGAGAGCACTGAAGCTTTCTTT CASRSHWESTEAFF
few . TRBJ1-2 TRBV7-2 TGTGCCAGCAGCCCCCCCTCAGGCGGGTATGGCTACACCTTC CASSPPSGGYGYTF
. . TRBJ1-5 TRBV2 TGTGCCAGCAGTGCGGGATACAATCAGCCCCAGCATTTT CASSAGYNQPQHF
few TRBD1 TRBJ1-5 TRBV6-5 TGTGCCAGCAGGAGGGACAGGAGAATCAATCAGCCCCAGCATTTT CASRRDRRINQPQHF
. . TRBJ1-4 TRBV19 TGTGCCAGTAGCAGACAATATAATGAAAAACTGTTTTTT CASSRQYNEKLFF
. . TRBJ1-1 TRBV25-1 TGTGCCACCCGTCACGGAATGAACACTGAAGCTTTCTTT CATRHGMNTEAFF
. . TRBJ2-3 TRBV6-1 TGTGCCAGCAGTGCGCTCCTGGGCCTTAGCACAGATACGCAGTATTTT CASSALLGLSTDTQYF
few . TRBJ1-2 TRBV28 TGTGCCAGCAGGTTAGCTGGCGGCTACACCTTC CASRLAGGYTF
. . TRBJ2-6 TRBV15 TGTGCCACCAGCAGAGATCTAGGTGGGGCCAACGTCCTGACTTTC CATSRDLGGANVLTF
. . TRBJ1-1 TRBV18 TGTGCCAGCTCACCGGGAAGCGGTGCGGACACTGAAGCTTTCTTT CASSPGSGADTEAFF
. . TRBJ1-2 TRBV5-1 TGCGCCAGCAGCCCGGTGCAGACGCAGGAGGGCTACACCTTC CASSPVQTQEGYTF